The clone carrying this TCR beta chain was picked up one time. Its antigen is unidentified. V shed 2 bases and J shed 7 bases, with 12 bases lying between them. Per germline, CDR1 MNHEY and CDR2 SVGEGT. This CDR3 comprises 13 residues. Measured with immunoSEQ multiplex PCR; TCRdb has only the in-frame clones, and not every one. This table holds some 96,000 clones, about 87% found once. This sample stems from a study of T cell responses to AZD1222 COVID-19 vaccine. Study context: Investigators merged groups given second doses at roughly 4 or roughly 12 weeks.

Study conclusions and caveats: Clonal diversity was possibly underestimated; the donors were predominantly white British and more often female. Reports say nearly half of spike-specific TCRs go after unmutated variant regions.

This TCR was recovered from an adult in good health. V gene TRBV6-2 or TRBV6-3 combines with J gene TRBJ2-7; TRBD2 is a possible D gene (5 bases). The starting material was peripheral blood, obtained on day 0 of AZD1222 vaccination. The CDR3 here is CASSYGRQGEQYF. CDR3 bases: TGTGCCAGCAGTTACGGGAGACAAGGGGAGCAGTACTTC.